The clone carrying this T cell receptor beta chain was counted a few times. TCRdb processed the PCR reads anew with MiXCR; each CDR3 protein has one entry. This table holds under 800,000 distinct CDR3 sequences, 25% found once. This specimen comes from a study of molecular identifiers for immune sequencing clone quantification. Naive CD8 T cells were sorted, and the gate applied was CD8+CD4-CCR7+CD45RA+. Trimming cost V 5 bases and J 5 bases; bases outside gene matches: 7. This CDR3 contains 16 residues. The germline V gene has CDR1 LNHDA and CDR2 SQIVND (reference sequence). The receptor's source is a human donor in good health. Some libraries in this study had Jurkat cell RNA spiked in. The gene calls are TRBV19 and TRBJ2-1, with 12 positions matching TRBD2. Sequencing was done on a sample of naive CD8+ T cells from blood, with Jurkat cell RNA spiked in. Documented subset: FACS-sorted CD8+CD4-CCR7+CD45RA+ naive T cells. CDR3 DNA sequence: TGTGCCAGTAGTCCCGGACTAGCGGGACCAAACAATGAGCAGTTCTTC. It encodes CASSPGLAGPNNEQFF.